The next 26 T cell receptor beta chains were all read from a single sample in a study of T cells in women clearing cervical HPV infection. Profiled with immunoSEQ multiplex PCR; TCRdb holds only in-frame clones, not every one. Recorded for this sample: 25,000 or so clones. Material for sequencing was blood buffy coat. These receptors were collected from a woman aged 18 to 75 with a cervical HPV16 infection that either progressed to CIN3+ or cleared (not recorded which).

Notes on this clone: The read gets to within 3 residues of the CDR3 end, and the germline J gene fills in the rest. The chain has TRBV5-1 and TRBJ2-3, with 8 bases identical to TRBD2. The germline gives CDR1 SGHRS, CDR2 YFSETQ. This CDR3 has 15 residues. The V gene end was trimmed by 5 bases and the J gene end by 6 bases; junction bases not matched to a gene: 11. CDR3 in amino acids: CASRSAGGPGDTQYF. The covered CDR3 bases are TGCGCCAGCAGGTCCGCGGGGGGACCAGGGGATACG.

For this clone: The read ends 3 residues early relative to the CDR3; the germline J gene fills the gap. The chain carries TRBV9 and TRBJ1-3; D not resolved. Germline assignment: CDR1 SGDLS and CDR2 YYNGEE. The CDR3 is 16 amino acids. V was shortened by 4 bases and J by 1 base, with 15 bases between the two germline ends. The CDR3 reads CASSPRALSSGNTIYF. The CDR3 DNA, read in part, is TGTGCCAGCAGCCCGAGAGCCCTTAGTTCTGGAAACACC. Full variable domain (missing parts from reference TRBV9 and TRBJ1-3): DSGVTQTPKHLITATGQRVTLRCSPRSGDLSVYWYQQSLDQGLQFLIQYYNGEERAKGNILERFSAQQFPDLHSELNLSSLELGDSALYFCASSPRALSSGNTIYFGEGSWLTVV.

Points on this clone: The CDR3 end falls 3 residues outside the read, so it is completed with the germline J gene. The chain recombines TRBV5-8 with TRBJ2-7, with 8 bases that match TRBD1. J gave up 4 bases and V 2 bases, and 5 bases lay outside the gene matches. Germline V gene sequence: CDR1 SGHTS, CDR2 YDEGEE. The CDR3 loop spans 14 amino acids. The CDR3 loop is CASSFGQGQYEQYF. The CDR3 DNA, read in part, is TGTGCCAGCAGCTTTGGACAGGGTCAATACGAG.

Turning to this clone: With the read ending 3 residues before the CDR3 end, the germline J gene is used to fill in that end. The chain carries TRBV3-1 (or the pseudogene TRBV3-2) and TRBJ2-5; 8 nucleotides line up with TRBD1. Germline V CDR1 and CDR2: LGHDT, YNNKEL (reference sequence). V lost 4 bases and J lost 5; bases outside the gene matches: 9. The CDR3 loop spans 15 amino acids. CDR3 amino acids: CASSPYGQGVETQYF. CDR3 bases read: TGTGCCAGCAGCCCTTATGGACAGGGAGTGGAGACC.

The part of the CDR3 DNA that was read is TGTGCCAGCAGCTCAGGCCCGGGACAAATCTATGGC. Translated, it gives CASSSGPGQIYG. The complete CDR3 sequence is CASSSGPGQIYGYTF. The chain employs TRBV11-1 and TRBJ1-2; D might be TRBD1 (6 bases). The read ends 3 residues shy of where the CDR3 ends; the end is completed using the germline J gene. Between the trimmed V and J ends, which lost 4 bases and 4 bases, there was a span of 16 bases. The CDR3 runs 15 residues. CDR1 is SGHAT, CDR2 FQDESV, per germline (reference sequence).

Remarks on this clone: The CDR3 end falls 3 residues outside the read, so it is completed with the germline J gene. The V gene is TRBV7-3, the J gene TRBJ2-2; no firm D call. The germline gives CDR1 SGHTA, CDR2 FQGTGA. Trimming pared 2 bases from V and 6 bases from J, leaving 10 bases between. The CDR3 spans 14 residues. The CDR3 bases that were read are TGTGCCAGCAGCTTAGTTCCCTCGTCCGGGGAG. Its translation is CASSLVPSSGE. The complete CDR3 sequence is CASSLVPSSGELFF.

Notes on this clone: The junction departs from the called germline gene at one end, perhaps through a read error. The read halts 3 residues ahead of the CDR3 end, with the missing end drawn from the germline J gene. The V and J genes are TRBV7-7 and TRBJ2-5, with D tentatively TRBD1 (6 bases). The CDR3 extends over 15 amino acids. Germline CDR1 is SSHAT and CDR2 is FNYEAQ (reference sequence). CDR3 protein: CASSLVGQRGETQYF. The DNA read from the CDR3 is TGTGCTAGCAGCTTAGTAGGACAGAGAGGGGAGACC.

Concerning this clone: The read stops 3 residues short of the end of the CDR3; the missing end is completed from the germline J gene. The chain combines TRBV5-1 with TRBJ2-7; D is possibly TRBD1 (5 bases). Trimming cost V 1 base and J 5 bases, with 10 bases left between them. The CDR3 totals 13 residues. Germline V CDR1 and CDR2: SGHRS, YFSETQ. CDR3 protein: CASSLSGWDEQYF. The DNA read from the CDR3 is TGCGCCAGCAGCTTGTCAGGGTGGGACGAG.

A note on this clone: The read stops 3 residues short of the end of the CDR3; the missing end is completed from the germline J gene. This chain connects TRBV2 to TRBJ1-2, with TRBD1 matching 8 bases. Germline V gene data show CDR1 as SNHLY and CDR2 as FYNNEI. This CDR3 has 13 amino acids. The sequenced CDR3 bases are TGTGCCAGCAGAAGCAGGGGGCTGGAGGGC. This translates into CASRSRGLEG. The complete CDR3 protein is CASRSRGLEGYTF. The full variable domain, completed using reference TRBV2 and TRBJ1-2, is EPEVTQTPSHQVTQMGQEVILRCVPISNHLYFYWYRQILGQKVEFLVSFYNNEISEKSEIFDDQFSVERPDGSNFTLKIRSTKLEDSAMYFCASRSRGLEGYTFGSGTRLTVV.

In regard to this clone: Sequencing ends 3 residues short of the CDR3 end; the germline J gene provides the rest. The chain employs TRBV5-1 and TRBJ2-2; 7 bases are shared with TRBD2. CDR3 length equals 13 residues. Germline V gene lookup returns CDR1 SGHRS and CDR2 YFSETQ. V shed 4 bases and J 7 bases; nucleotides not matched to a gene: 4. The CDR3: CASSGRGGGELFF. CDR3 bases read: TGCGCCAGCAGCGGGCGCGGGGGCGGGGAG.

As to this clone: The read ends 3 residues shy of where the CDR3 ends; the end is completed using the germline J gene. The genes are TRBV7-9 and TRBJ1-6; no definite D call. Trimming took off 0 bases at V and 10 bases at J, with 10 bases between the two ends. Germline loops: CDR1 SEHNR, CDR2 FQNEAQ (reference sequence). The CDR3 runs 14 residues. The DNA read from the CDR3 is TGTGCCAGCAGCTTAGCGGGCAAGAGCTCACCC. It specifies CASSLAGKSSP. The whole CDR3 reads CASSLAGKSSPLHF.

On this clone itself: The read ends 3 residues before the CDR3 terminus; that terminus is restored from the germline J gene. Different DNA sequences within this sample yield the same CDR3. The chain links TRBV30 to TRBJ2-1; a weak D match, TRBD1 (5 bases). Per germline, CDR1 GTSNPN and CDR2 SVGIG (reference sequence). The CDR3 contains 12 residues. V lost 5 bases and J 9 bases, leaving 14 bases between the germline ends. Partial CDR3 DNA: TGTGCCTGGGACGACAGCCGGGTTGAG. Translation: CAWDDSRVE. The whole CDR3 protein is CAWDDSRVEQFF.

With respect to this clone: The read ends 3 residues early relative to the CDR3; the germline J gene fills the gap. This chain uses TRBV5-1 with TRBJ2-7; perhaps TRBD1 as D (5 bases). The CDR3 loop spans 14 amino acids. Trimming shortened V by 6 bases and J by 2 bases, and 15 bases separated the two germline ends. CDR1 and CDR2 (germline): SGHRS, YFSETQ. The part of the CDR3 DNA that was read is TGCGCCAGCACTAAACAGGAAGGGACCTACGAG. Translated: CASTKQEGTYE. The entire CDR3 protein is CASTKQEGTYEQYF.

About this clone: The CDR3 goes on 3 residues after the read ends, and that part is filled in from the germline J gene. This chain joins TRBV2 and TRBJ2-1; TRBD2 might be the D (5 bases). There are 13 residues in the CDR3. V dropped 8 bases and J dropped 3 bases, with 11 bases sitting between them. Per the germline V gene, CDR1 is SNHLY and CDR2 is FYNNEI. CDR3 loop: CASSSNFYNEQFF. Incomplete CDR3 DNA: TGTGCCAGCTCTAGCAATTTCTACAATGAG.

Comment on this clone: The read ends 3 residues early relative to the CDR3; the germline J gene fills the gap. The chain employs TRBV14 and TRBJ2-7; 8 positions match TRBD1. Germline assignment: CDR1 SGHDN and CDR2 FVKESK. The CDR3 sequence is 14 residues long. Trimming took 6 bases from V and 4 from J; bases not matched to a gene: 8. CDR3 DNA, as far as it was read: TGTGCCAGCAGTCGGACAGGGCAAGGGTACGAG. This sequence encodes CASSRTGQGYE. In full, the CDR3 is CASSRTGQGYEQYF. The full variable domain, in which reference TRBV14 and TRBJ2-7 provide the parts outside the CDR3, is EAGVTQFPSHSVIEKGQTVTLRCDPISGHDNLYWYRRVMGKEIKFLLHFVKESKQDESGMPNNRFLAERTGGTYSTLKVQPAELEDSGVYFCASSRTGQGYEQYFGPGTRLTVT.

Notes on this clone: The missing CDR3 end, 3 residues past where the read stops, is filled in from the germline J gene. This chain links TRBV20-1 with TRBJ2-6; D gene ambiguous. Per germline, CDR1 DFQATT and CDR2 SNEGSKA (reference sequence). This CDR3 comprises 12 residues. The CDR3 sequence is CNAGLGANVLTF. Incomplete CDR3 DNA: TGCAATGCCGGTCTGGGGGCCAACGTC.

As regards this clone: The read stops 3 residues short of the end of the CDR3; the missing end is completed from the germline J gene. The chain employs TRBV29-1 and TRBJ1-2; D possibly corresponds to TRBD1 (6 bases). Per germline, CDR1 SQVTM and CDR2 ANQGSEA. The CDR3 is made up of 12 amino acids. Here the CDR3 reads CSVTTGLYGYTF. Incomplete CDR3 DNA: TGCAGCGTGACCACAGGGTTATACGGC.

Regarding this clone: Read data end 3 residues before the CDR3 end; the end is taken from the germline J gene. V usage is TRBV5-4 and J usage is TRBJ1-1; D perhaps matches TRBD1 (5 bases). The CDR3 loop spans 13 amino acids. Per the germline V gene, CDR1 is SGHNT and CDR2 is YYREEE (reference sequence). Trimming left V 2 bases short and J 6 bases short, with 11 bases between. Partial CDR3 DNA: TGTGCCAGCAGCTTCCAGGGATGGGCTGAA. Amino acids: CASSFQGWAE. In full, the CDR3 reads CASSFQGWAEAFF.

As regards this clone: The CDR3 end is not reached by the read, which stops 3 residues before it; the germline J gene fills it in. The chain has TRBV10-3 and TRBJ2-7; TRBD1 aligns across 10 bases. This CDR3 region has 14 residues. CDR1 and CDR2 from the germline V gene are ENHRY and SYGVKD. The trim removed 6 bases at V and 5 bases at J, leaving 7 bases unmatched. This CDR3 is CAIRPTGGINEQYF. The CDR3 DNA, read in part, is TGTGCCATCAGACCGACAGGGGGCATCAACGAG.

The CDR3 bases that were read are TGCGCCAGCAGCTTCCTCGGGACAGGGGTTTCCTACGAG. Protein: CASSFLGTGVSYE. The CDR3 in its entirety is CASSFLGTGVSYEQYF. V usage is TRBV5-1 and J usage is TRBJ2-7, with 10 bases matching TRBD1. Read data end 3 residues before the CDR3 end; the end is taken from the germline J gene. Losses at the gene ends were 2 bases for V and 1 base for J; bases not matched to a gene: 6. The CDR3 is 16 amino acids. CDR1 is SGHRS and CDR2 is YFSETQ in the germline V gene.

The CDR3 protein is CAWSLAGYYEQYF. The sequenced CDR3 bases are TGTGCCTGGTCCCTAGCGGGGTACTACGAG. This chain connects TRBV30 to TRBJ2-7, with 9 bases matching TRBD2. With the read ending 3 residues before the CDR3 end, the germline J gene is used to fill in that end. V was clipped by 5 bases and J by 3 bases; unmatched bases: 5. CDR1 is GTSNPN, CDR2 SVGIG, per germline (reference sequence). CDR3 length: 13 amino acids. Filled out from reference TRBV30 and TRBJ2-7, the complete variable domain reads SQTIHQWPATLVQPVGSPLSLECTVEGTSNPNLYWYRQAAGRGLQLLFYSVGIGQISSEVPQNLSASRPQDRQFILSSKKLLLSDSGFYLCAWSLAGYYEQYFGPGTRLTVT.

Concerning this clone itself: The read falls 3 residues short of the CDR3 end, and the missing part is taken from the germline J gene. V and J are TRBV2 and TRBJ2-3, with D possibly TRBD2 on 6 matching bases. The CDR3 extends over 14 amino acids. V was cut by 6 bases and J by 4 bases, with 14 bases left in between. Germline V gives CDR1 SNHLY, CDR2 FYNNEI. The CDR3 bases that were read are TGTGCCAGCAGCCGTAGCTGGGGGGCAGATACG. This translates into CASSRSWGADT. The entire CDR3 reads CASSRSWGADTQYF.

As regards this clone: The CDR3 end lies 3 residues beyond the end of the read and is filled in from the germline J gene. The chain employs TRBV7-9 and TRBJ1-6; no clear D. V gave up 1 base and J gave up 8 bases, with 3 bases separating them. This CDR3 is 12 amino acids long. CDR1 is SEHNR, CDR2 FQNEAQ, per germline (reference sequence). The CDR3 loop is CASSLVDSPLHF. The DNA read from the CDR3 is TGTGCCAGCAGCTTAGTAGATTCACCC. Variable domain in full (rest from reference TRBV7-9 and TRBJ1-6): DTGVSQNPRHKITKRGQNVTFRCDPISEHNRLYWYRQTLGQGPEFLTYFQNEAQLEKSRLLSDRFSAERPKGSFSTLEIQRTEQGDSAMYLCASSLVDSPLHFGNGTRLTVT.

Details on this clone: The read ends 3 residues shy of where the CDR3 ends; the end is completed using the germline J gene. J is TRBJ2-1 and V is TRBV19; TRBD2 might be the D (6 bases). The germline V gene encodes CDR1 LNHDA and CDR2 SQIVND (reference sequence). Trimming cost V 6 bases and J 5 bases, with 17 bases left between them. The CDR3 totals 15 residues. The CDR3 loop is CASRTISGPDNEQFF. CDR3 bases read: TGTGCCAGTAGGACAATTAGCGGACCCGACAATGAG.

Concerning this clone itself: The CDR3 end falls 3 residues outside the read, so it is completed with the germline J gene. The chain links TRBV7-2 to TRBJ2-5, with D hard to call. Germline assignment: CDR1 SGHTA and CDR2 FQGNSA. Trimming removed 1 base at V and 5 bases at J, with 11 bases between. The CDR3 contains 14 residues. CDR3 loop: CASSLVSSEETQYF. CDR3 DNA, as far as it was read: TGTGCCAGCAGCTTAGTTTCGAGCGAGGAGACC.

Comments on this clone: The CDR3 goes on 3 residues after the read ends, and that part is filled in from the germline J gene. This chain connects TRBV7-2 to TRBJ2-7, with D possibly matching TRBD2 (7 bases). Germline-derived CDR1 and CDR2 are SGHTA and FQGNSA. This CDR3 has 14 residues. V was trimmed by 8 bases and J by 2 bases, leaving 16 bases between them. CDR3 residues: CASGQWEGAYEQYF. The sequenced CDR3 bases are TGTGCCAGCGGGCAGTGGGAGGGGGCCTACGAG.